The 20 T cell receptor beta chains below all came from one sample that was sequenced in a study of blood T cell repertoires in COVID-19 (dated by TCRdb to 2020 to 2022). The library was made by the immunoSEQ multiplex PCR assay. TCRdb took over this immuneACCESS table, retaining in-frame rearrangements with V and J assigned. Such tables are incomplete; in checked studies, under half of the missing clones stem from an unresolved V gene, and the remainder is unexplained. This sample is represented by roughly 130,000 clones; less than 90% of them were singletons. The top ten constitute approximately 2.2% of the sample. Material: PBMCs or T cells enriched from blood (not recorded which). These receptors all stem from a woman aged 45-59 years who had recovered from COVID-19.

The chain links TRBV12-5 to TRBJ2-7, with 8 bases identical to TRBD2. The junction had 9 bases not matched to a gene; V was cut back by 6 bases and J by 5 bases. Germline CDR1 and CDR2: LGHNT and FRNRAP. The CDR3 consists of 14 residues. The CDR3 DNA reads TGTGCTAGTGGCCGGGTAGCGGGGATAAACGAGCAGTACTTC. This encodes CASGRVAGINEQYF.

This clone appeared once. This chain uses TRBV5-4 with TRBJ1-5; TRBD1 aligns across 9 bases. This CDR3 has 15 residues. Losses at the gene ends were 0 bases for V and 7 bases for J; bases not matched to a gene: 5. The germline CDR1 and CDR2 sequences are SGHNT and YYREEE (reference sequence). The CDR3 reads CASSLGGTGNQPQHF. The CDR3 DNA reads TGTGCCAGCAGCTTGGGGGGGACAGGGAACCAGCCCCAGCATTTT.

This chain connects TRBV29-1 to TRBJ2-3; 12 bases line up with TRBD2. V shed 1 base, J shed 3 bases, and the junction held 5 bases outside the gene matches. The CDR3 sequence is 16 residues long. Per the germline V gene, CDR1 is SQVTM and CDR2 is ANQGSEA. CDR3 DNA: TGCAGCGTTGAAGGACTAGCGGGGGTACGGACAGATACGCAGTATTTT. Amino acid sequence: CSVEGLAGVRTDTQYF.

The J gene is TRBJ2-5, the V gene TRBV3-1 (or the pseudogene TRBV3-2); D might be TRBD2 (7 bases). The CDR3 runs to 18 residues. CDR1 and CDR2 from the germline V gene are LGHDT and YNNKEL (reference sequence). V lost 2 bases, J lost 9 bases, and 28 bases lay in between. The CDR3 spells CASSQPLGKRGGGGPQYF. The CDR3, as DNA: TGTGCCAGCAGCCAACCTCTCGGGAAGCGGGGAGGGGGTGGGCCCCAGTACTTC.

The V and J genes are TRBV7-6 and TRBJ2-2, with 8 nucleotides matching TRBD1. J gave up 6 bases and V 1 base, and 7 bases lay outside the gene matches. The CDR3 has 16 residues. From germline, CDR1 is SGHVS and CDR2 FNYEAQ. The CDR3 DNA reads TGTGCCAGCAGCTTAGGGACAGGGCAGGCTCCCGGGGAGCTGTTTTTT. Translation gives CASSLGTGQAPGELFF.

The rearrangement joins TRBV7-8 to TRBJ1-5; D possibly corresponds to TRBD1 (5 bases). Germline V gene sequence: CDR1 SGHVS, CDR2 FQNEAQ. The CDR3 loop spans 15 amino acids. Trimming took 5 bases from V and 2 from J, leaving 13 bases between them. CDR3 protein: CASSRYRFGNQPQHF. The DNA of the CDR3 is TGTGCCAGCAGCAGATACAGGTTTGGCAATCAGCCCCAGCATTTT.

This clone was seen just once. Other DNA sequences of this sample code for an identical CDR3. The V gene is TRBV4-3, the J gene TRBJ1-5; unclear D gene. The CDR3 is 13 amino acids. Per the germline V gene, CDR1 is LGHNA and CDR2 is YSLEER. Trimming took off 0 bases at V and 4 bases at J, with 4 bases between the two ends. CDR3 region: CASSQDLNQPQHF. As DNA, the CDR3 is TGCGCCAGCAGCCAAGACCTGAATCAGCCCCAGCATTTT.

The rearrangement links TRBV3-1 (or the pseudogene TRBV3-2) to TRBJ1-1; 7 bases are shared with TRBD1. Germline CDR1 is LGHDT and CDR2 is YNNKEL (reference sequence). The V segment lost 3 bases and the J segment 4 bases; nucleotides outside the gene matches: 11. This CDR3 is built from 16 residues. In DNA form, the CDR3 reads TGTGCCAGCAGCCAGTTCCCCAAACAGGGGCTCACTGAAGCTTTCTTT. It encodes CASSQFPKQGLTEAFF.

The chain is built from TRBV2 and TRBJ1-5; D is unresolved. Germline-derived CDR1 and CDR2 are SNHLY and FYNNEI. The V end lost 0 bases, the J end lost 4 bases, and 10 bases lay between the germline ends. This CDR3 has 15 residues. The CDR3 DNA is TGTGCCAGCAGTGAAGCGCTTGTACTAAATCAGCCCCAGCATTTT. Translated: CASSEALVLNQPQHF. The entire variable domain, with the rest obtained from reference TRBV2 and TRBJ1-5, is as follows: EPEVTQTPSHQVTQMGQEVILRCVPISNHLYFYWYRQILGQKVEFLVSFYNNEISEKSEIFDDQFSVERPDGSNFTLKIRSTKLEDSAMYFCASSEALVLNQPQHFGDGTRLSIL.

This clone has a handful of counts. The chain uses TRBV29-1 and TRBJ2-7; tentative D call: TRBD1 (5 bases). Germline assignment: CDR1 SQVTM and CDR2 ANQGSEA. Trimming cost V 4 bases and J 4 bases, with 8 bases left between them. There are 11 residues in the CDR3. CDR3 residues: CSVGQTYEQYF. The CDR3 DNA reads as TGCAGCGTTGGACAGACTTACGAGCAGTACTTC.

The J gene is TRBJ2-7, the V gene TRBV7-2, with a possible D match to TRBD2 (6 bases). The germline CDR1 and CDR2 sequences are SGHTA and FQGNSA. Deletions cut 5 bases from V and 0 bases from J, with 14 bases between. The CDR3 extends over 15 amino acids. The CDR3 sequence: CASSGGTGFSYEQYF. For the CDR3, the DNA is TGTGCCAGCAGCGGAGGGACCGGGTTCTCCTACGAGCAGTACTTC.

The J gene is TRBJ1-2, the V gene TRBV11-1; 9 nucleotides align to TRBD1. In germline, CDR1 is SGHAT, CDR2 FQDESV (reference sequence). This CDR3 region has 15 residues. V shed 5 bases and J 8 bases; nucleotides not matched to a gene: 12. The CDR3 protein is CASSPGRDRGFGYTF. The CDR3 coding sequence is TGTGCCAGCAGCCCAGGCCGAGACAGGGGGTTCGGCTACACCTTC.

The chain couples TRBV24-1 to TRBJ2-5, with TRBD1 matching over 9 bases. CDR1 is KGHDR, CDR2 SFDVKD, per germline. The CDR3 covers 16 residues. Unmatched junction bases numbered 7, after V lost 3 bases and J lost 3 bases. The CDR3 DNA reads as TGTGCCACCAGTGATCCGCTCGGGACAGGGAAAGAGACCCAGTACTTC. Translated, it gives CATSDPLGTGKETQYF.

The V call is TRBV5-1, the J call TRBJ2-2; D gene unclear. Germline V CDR1 and CDR2: SGHRS, YFSETQ. The V end was cut by 1 base, the J end by 0 bases, with 4 bases between. The CDR3 is 14 amino acids. CDR3 in amino acids: CASSLFSNTGELFF. The CDR3 DNA reads TGCGCCAGCAGCTTGTTCTCGAACACCGGGGAGCTGTTTTTT.

This clone has a single count. The chain recombines TRBV19 with TRBJ1-5; a weak D match, TRBD1 (5 bases). The CDR3 has 12 residues. The V gene's germline CDR1 is LNHDA and CDR2 SQIVND (reference sequence). The V and J ends lost 0 bases and 11 bases respectively, with 8 bases between them. CDR3 in DNA: TGTGCCAGTAGTATAGACCCAGGGTCCCAGCATTTT. As protein: CASSIDPGSQHF.

The chain couples TRBV18 to TRBJ1-2, with D hard to call. The length of the CDR3 is 15 residues. CDR1 and CDR2 from the germline V gene are KGHSH and LQKENI. The germline V and J ends were trimmed by 2 bases and 3 bases, with 13 bases remaining between them. CDR3 amino acids: CASSPGLLVDYGYTF. CDR3 in DNA: TGTGCCAGCTCACCAGGCCTCCTAGTCGACTATGGCTACACCTTC.

The chain couples TRBV18 to TRBJ1-4; D uncertain. Germline V gene data show CDR1 as KGHSH and CDR2 as LQKENI. With 2 bases removed from V and 6 bases from J, the gap between germline ends came to 13 bases. CDR3 length equals 15 residues. The CDR3 DNA reads TGTGCCAGCTCACCATCCCAAGAGTCTCATGAAAAACTGTTTTTT. Protein: CASSPSQESHEKLFF.

This clone was observed a single time. This chain links TRBV27 with TRBJ1-1; tentatively, D is TRBD1 (6 bases). CDR1 is MNHEY, CDR2 SMNVEV, per germline (reference sequence). The CDR3 spans 16 residues. V gave up 3 bases and J gave up 1 base, with 15 bases separating them. Here the CDR3 DNA reads TGTGCCAGCAGTTTGGGGTGGGGACAACAGAACACTGAAGCTTTCTTT. Translating gives CASSLGWGQQNTEAFF.

The gene calls are TRBV5-1 and TRBJ2-1, with a possible D match to TRBD1 (6 bases). Germline CDR1 SGHRS, CDR2 YFSETQ. The CDR3 is 13 amino acids. Trimming took 2 bases from V and 7 from J, leaving 10 bases between them. The CDR3 nucleotides read TGCGCCAGCAGCTTACAGGGAAGGAATGAGCAGTTCTTC. Protein: CASSLQGRNEQFF.

The CDR3 spells CASSSLAGAFNEQFF. CDR3 nucleotide sequence: TGTGCCAGCAGCTCCCTAGCGGGGGCCTTCAATGAGCAGTTCTTC. The V gene is TRBV11-1, the J gene TRBJ2-1; 10 nucleotides agree with TRBD2. Germline trimming cut 4 bases from V and 6 bases from J; bases unmatched to any gene: 6. Germline CDR1 and CDR2: SGHAT and FQDESV (reference sequence). The CDR3 sequence is 15 residues long.